This T cell receptor beta chain comes out of a study of early T cells in non-severe SARS-CoV-2 infection. This clonotype was counted many times. V shed 5 bases, J shed 6 bases, and the junction held 10 bases outside the gene matches. CDR1 and CDR2 (germline): SGHTA, FQGNSA. This CDR3 region has 16 residues. Researchers tagged individual cDNA molecules with unique molecular identifiers. A single record per CDR3 protein comes from TCRdb applying MiXCR to the 5' RACE reads. The sample contains 60,000 to 75,000 distinct CDR3 sequences, about 10% of which appear only once. The chain recombines TRBV7-2 with TRBJ2-5; the match to TRBD1 covers 12 bases. Material for sequencing was whole blood. The receptor was isolated from an adult who was a healthcare worker with PCR-confirmed SARS-CoV-2 infection or an uninfected control (not recorded which). CDR3 residues: CASSPTGTGGPKTQYF. The CDR3 DNA sequence: TGTGCCAGCAGCCCCACCGGGACAGGGGGCCCGAAGACCCAGTACTTC. Full variable domain (missing parts from reference TRBV7-2 and TRBJ2-5): GAGVSQSPSNKVTEKGKDVELRCDPISGHTALYWYRQSLGQGLEFLIYFQGNSAPDKSGLPSDRFSAERTGGSVSTLTIQRTQQEDSAVYLCASSPTGTGGPKTQYFGPGTRLLVL.